Each of the 21 T cell receptor beta chains below was sequenced from the same sample in a study of blood T cell repertoires in COVID-19. Clones were sequenced by immunoSEQ multiplex PCR, and TCRdb holds only the in-frame ones, with some missing. Of about 170,000 clones in the sample, 65% to 85% were seen once. Sequencing used peripheral blood. The source of these receptors is a human donor with acute or convalescent COVID-19. The donor label of this sample is uncertain.

The V call is TRBV11-2, the J call TRBJ2-2, with 7 bases aligning to TRBD2. V trimming: 5 bases; J trimming: 4 bases; junction bases outside the gene matches: 7. Germline V gives CDR1 SGHAT, CDR2 FQNNGV. CDR3 size: 15 residues. The CDR3 DNA reads TGTGCCAGCAGCGGGAGGGGCGGGGTCACCGGGGAGCTGTTTTTT. Encoded protein: CASSGRGGVTGELFF.

V gene TRBV3-1 (or the pseudogene TRBV3-2) combines with J gene TRBJ2-3, with 10 nucleotides matching TRBD1. J lost 8 bases, V lost 3 bases, and 5 bases had no gene match. The CDR3 is 14 residues long. The V gene's germline CDR1 is LGHDT and CDR2 YNNKEL (reference sequence). This CDR3 is CASSHGDRGGTQYF. The CDR3 bases are TGTGCCAGCAGCCATGGGGACAGGGGAGGTACGCAGTATTTT.

The genes are TRBV5-4 and TRBJ2-7, with D tentatively TRBD1 (5 bases). The germline V and J ends were trimmed by 0 bases and 7 bases, with 14 bases remaining between them. CDR1 is SGHNT and CDR2 is YYREEE in the germline V gene (reference sequence). The CDR3 extends over 14 amino acids. As DNA, the CDR3 is TGTGCCAGCAGCTTGGAAGGGGTGCAAAGAGAGCAGTACTTC. Protein sequence: CASSLEGVQREQYF.

The V call is TRBV6-1, the J call TRBJ1-5, with D perhaps matching TRBD1 (6 bases). The CDR3 has 16 residues. From germline, CDR1 is MNHNS and CDR2 SASEGT. Trimming pared 2 bases from V and 5 bases from J, leaving 16 bases between. This chain's CDR3 is CASSERDILADQPQHF. The DNA of the CDR3 is TGTGCCAGCAGTGAACGGGACATCCTTGCGGATCAGCCCCAGCATTTT.

The rearrangement links TRBV7-8 to TRBJ2-7; 8 bases map to TRBD2. Per the germline V gene, CDR1 is SGHVS and CDR2 is FQNEAQ. Trimming removed 4 bases from V and 0 bases from J; junction bases left unmatched: 5. The CDR3 has 15 amino acids. CDR3 in amino acids: CASSSQAGDSYEQYF. The CDR3 DNA reads TGTGCCAGCAGCTCACAAGCGGGGGACTCCTACGAGCAGTACTTC.

The chain has TRBV6-4 and TRBJ2-3; 7 bases are a match to TRBD2. The CDR3 contains 17 residues. Germline V gene sequence: CDR1 MRHNA, CDR2 SNTAGT. J gave up 4 bases and V 3 bases, and 13 bases lay outside the gene matches. CDR3 protein: CASSEDPERGLADTQYF. CDR3 sequence (DNA): TGTGCCAGCAGTGAGGACCCGGAGCGGGGTCTTGCAGATACGCAGTATTTT.

The chain is built from TRBV4-1 and TRBJ1-2, with 10 bases fitting TRBD1. The CDR3 sequence is 20 residues long. Trimming at V came to 0 bases and at J to 8 bases, leaving 21 bases not matched to a gene. CDR1 and CDR2 from the germline V gene are MGHRA and YSYEKL. CDR3 residues: CASSQDPPQGTGVGPRGYTF. The DNA for the CDR3 is TGCGCCAGCAGCCAAGACCCCCCCCAGGGGACAGGGGTGGGCCCCAGGGGCTACACCTTC.

This clone turned up a few times. The rearrangement links TRBV28 to TRBJ2-2; 7 bases fit TRBD1. Germline loops: CDR1 MDHEN, CDR2 SYDVKM. CDR3 length: 14 residues. Trimming took 6 bases from V and 0 from J; bases not matched to a gene: 1. The CDR3 DNA follows: TGTGCCAGCAGGGGACAGTCGAACACCGGGGAGCTGTTTTTT. Its translation: CASRGQSNTGELFF.

This chain uses TRBV7-8 with TRBJ2-3, with a possible D match to TRBD2 (6 bases). The CDR3 length is 13 residues. V was cut by 8 bases and J by 2 bases, with 11 bases left in between. Looked up from germline, CDR1 is SGHVS and CDR2 is FQNEAQ. The CDR3 here is CASGRGNTDTQYF. As DNA, the CDR3 is TGTGCCAGCGGGCGGGGTAACACAGATACGCAGTATTTT.

V usage is TRBV7-3 and J usage is TRBJ2-3; 10 bases fit TRBD2. Losses at the gene ends were 5 bases for V and 6 bases for J; bases not matched to a gene: 8. This CDR3 has 15 residues. Germline CDR1 reads SGHTA; CDR2 reads FQGTGA. The CDR3 region is CASSPKRGGSDTQYF. CDR3 nucleotides: TGTGCCAGCAGCCCCAAGCGGGGGGGCAGCGATACGCAGTATTTT. The full variable domain, with the rest looked up from reference TRBV7-3 and TRBJ2-3, is GAGVSQTPSNKVTEKGKYVELRCDPISGHTALYWYRQSLGQGPEFLIYFQGTGAADDSGLPNDRFFAVRPEGSVSTLKIQRTERGDSAVYLCASSPKRGGSDTQYFGPGTRLTVL.

The genes are TRBV29-1 and TRBJ1-1; perhaps TRBD1 as D (6 bases). Trimming stripped 6 bases from V and 4 bases from J, with 21 bases between. Looked up from germline, CDR1 is SQVTM and CDR2 is ANQGSEA. This CDR3 is built from 15 residues. The CDR3, as DNA: TGCAGCGTAAGGGGGGGCGAGAATGGGTTCACTGAAGCTTTCTTT. Translation gives CSVRGGENGFTEAFF.

The genes are TRBV28 and TRBJ2-1, with unresolved D. The CDR3 is 15 amino acids. Per the germline V gene, CDR1 is MDHEN and CDR2 is SYDVKM. Trimming pared 2 bases from V and 4 bases from J, leaving 12 bases between. In DNA form, the CDR3 reads TGTGCCAGCAGTTTAAATGGCGGCAGATACAATGAGCAGTTCTTC. It translates to CASSLNGGRYNEQFF.

The chain has TRBV5-1 and TRBJ2-1; 7 bases agree with TRBD2. V was clipped by 0 bases and J by 0 bases; unmatched bases: 3. Germline V lookup: CDR1 SGHRS, CDR2 YFSETQ. The CDR3 covers 16 residues. In DNA, the CDR3 is TGCGCCAGCAGCTTGGTGGGCGGGAGCTCCTACAATGAGCAGTTCTTC. Its translation is CASSLVGGSSYNEQFF.

This rearrangement joins TRBV10-1 to TRBJ2-5, with TRBD2 as a possible D gene (5 bases). Germline-derived CDR1 and CDR2 are WNHNN and SYGVQD (reference sequence). Trimming pared 2 bases from V and 5 bases from J, leaving 12 bases between. This CDR3 region has 14 residues. CDR3 sequence reads: CASSEIGERETQYF. CDR3 nucleotide sequence: TGCGCCAGCAGTGAGATTGGGGAGCGGGAGACCCAGTACTTC.

V is TRBV3-1 (or the pseudogene TRBV3-2) and J is TRBJ1-3; D is possibly TRBD1 (5 bases). The V and J ends lost 0 bases and 1 base respectively, with 13 bases between them. The germline CDR1 and CDR2 sequences are LGHDT and YNNKEL (reference sequence). This CDR3 is built from 17 residues. This CDR3 is CASSQEISRASGNTIYF. In DNA form, the CDR3 reads TGTGCCAGCAGCCAAGAGATCTCCAGGGCTTCTGGAAACACCATATATTTT.

This clone came up a few times. This chain uses TRBV7-3 with TRBJ1-1; D gene ambiguous. Trimming pared 3 bases from V and 0 bases from J, leaving 5 bases between. Germline CDR1 SGHTA, CDR2 FQGTGA. This CDR3 is 13 amino acids long. CDR3 coding DNA: TGTGCCAGCAGCTTGGGCATGAACACTGAAGCTTTCTTT. Its protein product is CASSLGMNTEAFF.

The chain carries TRBV28 and TRBJ1-2; 10 bases agree with TRBD1. This CDR3 contains 15 residues. Germline CDR1 is MDHEN and CDR2 is SYDVKM. With 6 bases clipped from V and 8 bases from J, the junction kept 12 bases outside the gene matches. The CDR3 loop reads CASSFRGTGVNGYTF. The CDR3, as DNA: TGTGCCAGCAGCTTTAGGGGGACAGGGGTCAACGGCTACACCTTC.

The chain couples TRBV7-6 to TRBJ2-1; a possible D gene is TRBD2 (5 bases). Germline V CDR1 and CDR2: SGHVS, FNYEAQ. The length of the CDR3 is 13 residues. The V end lost 1 base, the J end lost 9 bases, and 10 bases lay between the germline ends. The CDR3 spells CASSLVQRSEQFF. The CDR3, as DNA: TGTGCCAGCAGCTTAGTACAGCGGTCTGAGCAGTTCTTC.

The chain employs TRBV11-3 and TRBJ2-1, with 7 positions matching TRBD2. V gave up 3 bases and J gave up 2 bases; unmatched junction bases: 4. This CDR3 has 15 amino acids. Per germline, CDR1 SGHNT and CDR2 YENEEA. CDR3: CASSLSGAPYNEQFF. CDR3 in DNA: TGTGCCAGCAGCTTGAGCGGGGCCCCCTACAATGAGCAGTTCTTC. Variable domain in full (rest from reference TRBV11-3 and TRBJ2-1): EAGVVQSPRYKIIEKKQPVAFWCNPISGHNTLYWYLQNLGQGPELLIRYENEEAVDDSQLPKDRFSAERLKGVDSTLKIQPAELGDSAVYLCASSLSGAPYNEQFFGPGTRLTVL.

The chain recombines TRBV5-1 with TRBJ2-2; tentative D call: TRBD2 (5 bases). This CDR3 region has 15 residues. The germline CDR1 and CDR2 sequences are SGHRS and YFSETQ. V lost 0 bases and J lost 4, with 10 bases in between. CDR3 nucleotides: TGCGCCAGCAGCTTGGGGGGAGTTACCACCGGGGAGCTGTTTTTT. Its translation is CASSLGGVTTGELFF.

The chain employs TRBV3-1 (or the pseudogene TRBV3-2) and TRBJ2-5; 15 nucleotides agree with TRBD2. Germline lookup yields CDR1 LGHDT and CDR2 YNNKEL (reference sequence). The CDR3 consists of 17 residues. Trimming at V came to 0 bases and at J to 5 bases, leaving 4 bases not matched to a gene. The CDR3 protein is CASSQEGLAGGRETQYF. CDR3 nucleotide sequence: TGTGCCAGCAGCCAAGAAGGACTAGCGGGGGGGCGTGAGACCCAGTACTTC.